This T cell receptor beta chain was observed in a study of Ad26.COV2.S vaccination and SARS-CoV-2 variants (TCRdb year 2021). The study in broad terms: Vaccine-arm donors came from COV1001, a multicentre, randomized, double-blind, placebo-controlled phase I-IIa trial of Ad26.COV2.S in healthy adults. Ad26.COV2.S was administered intramuscularly at 5 x 10^10 or 1 x 10^11 viral particles, either as a single shot or as two shots given 56 days apart. Sequencing of the TCRbeta repertoire served to evaluate the specificity and breadth of SARS-CoV-2-reactive T cell receptors following Ad26.COV2.S vaccination. A total of around 32 samples were included in the TCR-sequenced set, comprising about 20 Ad26.COV2.S vaccine recipients, 5 placebo recipients and 8 SARS-CoV-2 convalescent individuals. Trial participants were randomized into five groups of five, in which low-dose or high-dose Ad26.COV2.S was given once or twice, or placebo was given on both occasions. Investigators did not know the trial group allocation while performing experiments and assessing outcomes.

According to the study, the label for this sample's treatment or condition signals: approximately 18 received Ad26.COV2.S at low or high dose, single or two shots; about 5 received placebo; per-sample allocation not given. For vaccine and placebo recipients, the sequenced repertoires came from samples collected on day 63 after the first injection. In Cohort 1b, 25 to 30 adults aged 18-55 years were enrolled at a single site in Boston, USA, between 29 July and 7 August 2020. Ad26.COV2.S was a replication-incompetent adenovirus type 26 vector that expressed a prefusion-stabilized SARS-CoV-2 spike protein derived from the original Wuhan strain. The immunoSEQ Assay was used to sequence TCRbeta CDR3 regions. After extraction, genomic DNA underwent amplification by bias-controlled multiplex PCR, followed by high-throughput sequencing. The authors' analysis ran thus. Collapsing and filtering of sequences were performed to quantify the absolute abundance of each unique TCRbeta CDR3 region. Usable DNA was measured by amplifying reference genes present in all nucleated cells, and TCRbeta template counts were normalized to that usable DNA to estimate T cell fraction. Repertoire TCRs were annotated as SARS-CoV-2-specific by exact matching of V gene, CDR3 amino acid sequence and J gene to a known reactive TCR set. The reference SARS-CoV-2 TCR set was derived from MIRA and filtered for enrichment in COVID-19-positive ImmuneCODE repertoires, a step that removed public or cross-reactive TCRs. Based on the MIRA antigens, annotated TCRs were further analysed at the level of specific ORF or position within ORF. Depth was the summed frequency of annotated unique rearrangements, while breadth was defined as annotated unique rearrangements over total unique productive rearrangements. Two-sided Wilcoxon rank-sum tests were applied when comparing TCR breadth between groups. The source is immuneACCESS, and TCRdb retained only in-frame sequences with V and J called. Part of the clones is not carried over; for the studies checked, unresolved V genes explain less than half of this, and the remainder is unexplained. The D gene and trimming were derived from the DNA, and the V and J assignments and clone size from that table. Across this sample there are 350,000 to 400,000 clones, with about nine tenths seen only once. The ten largest clones add up to 3.5% of the sample.

Broader findings and caveats from the paper: Spike-specific TCR breadth was higher in Ad26.COV2.S recipients than in placebo recipients (P = 0.0014). Vaccine and placebo recipients had comparable non-spike TCR breadth, which fits with the vaccine containing only spike. Comparing responses between vaccine doses or regimens was not something the study was powered to do. According to the authors, total T cell responses may have been underestimated by the TCR breadth and depth analyses. After vaccination, spike-specific CD8+ and CD4+ T cell responses were reported to show substantial breadth.

Between the V and J ends, shortened by 1 base and 5 bases respectively, the junction contains 11 bases. From its cysteine to its phenylalanine, the CDR3 spans 15 amino acids. Only the CDR3 DNA stays, 45 bases, in frame from base 1. CDR1 LGHDT and CDR2 YNNKEL are derived from the germline V gene (reference sequence). This clone was counted a single time. The clone's antigen remains unknown. Per-nucleotide qualities are absent, and no much larger clonotype sits a single base away. This TCR was recovered from a person aged 18-60 years who received the Ad26.COV2.S COVID-19 vaccine or a placebo. In this chain, TRBV3-1 (or the pseudogene TRBV3-2) is recombined with TRBJ1-4; no D gene is confidently identified. Source: peripheral blood, taken in a trial of Ad26.COV2.S vaccine versus placebo. The bases are TGTGCCAGCAGCCAAGCGCCGGGGAAGAATGAAAAACTGTTTTTT. Its protein is CASSQAPGKNEKLFF.